The rows below give T cell receptor beta chains drawn from one sample of a study of T cell responses to AZD1222 COVID-19 vaccine. The protocol was immunoSEQ multiplex PCR, while the TCRdb copy is restricted to in-frame clones and leaves out a portion. This sample has about 150,000 clones; more than 85% occur once, and the top ten carry 2% to 2.5%. The material was peripheral blood, obtained on day 0 of AZD1222 vaccination. These receptors were obtained from an adult in good health. The conserved cysteine and the conserved F or W are not part of the CDR3 here.

V gene: TRBV21-1; J gene: TRBJ2-1; CDR3 protein: ASSWLTGTSGCHYNEQF
V gene: TRBV7-6; J gene: TRBJ2-2; CDR3 protein: ASSLVRFELF
V gene: TRBV10-3; J gene: TRBJ1-1; CDR3 protein: AISEIPTGGGEAF
V gene: TRBV25-1; J gene: TRBJ1-5; CDR3 protein: ASSGRSVNQPQH
V gene: TRBV5-4; J gene: TRBJ1-5; CDR3 protein: ASSRDGAQPQH
V gene: TRBV28; J gene: TRBJ2-7; CDR3 protein: ASLQGGAGFYEQY
V gene: TRBV27; J gene: TRBJ2-1; CDR3 protein: ASSGGLATNEQF
V gene: TRBV7-9; J gene: TRBJ1-1; CDR3 protein: ASSLAGAMNTEAF
V gene: TRBV15; J gene: TRBJ1-3; CDR3 protein: ATSRTGGGNTIY
V gene: TRBV3-1/TRBV3-2; J gene: TRBJ1-6; CDR3 protein: ASSPRTGSSSYNSPLH
V gene: TRBV7-3; J gene: TRBJ2-3; CDR3 protein: ASSLGLAGTDTQY
V gene: TRBV18; J gene: TRBJ1-2; CDR3 protein: ASSPTGNYGYT
V gene: TRBV4-1; J gene: TRBJ1-1; CDR3 protein: ASSQDGLGELGTEAF
V gene: TRBV30; J gene: TRBJ1-2; CDR3 protein: AWSPGHFYGYT
V gene: TRBV10-3; J gene: TRBJ1-3; CDR3 protein: AISDGTYSGNTIY
V gene: TRBV6-6; J gene: TRBJ2-3; CDR3 protein: ASSPDSTDTQY
V gene: TRBV29-1; J gene: TRBJ2-7; CDR3 protein: SVTATGWSEQY
V gene: TRBV18; J gene: TRBJ2-2; CDR3 protein: ASSPWSSGNAGELF
V gene: TRBV3-1/TRBV3-2; J gene: TRBJ1-5; CDR3 protein: ASSQVGYQPQH
V gene: TRBV10-2; J gene: TRBJ2-1; CDR3 protein: ASSLNPGLAGTSSYNEQF
V gene: TRBV5-4; J gene: TRBJ2-1; CDR3 protein: ASSLGGYSYNEQF
V gene: TRBV29-1; J gene: TRBJ2-3; CDR3 protein: SVETTDTQY
V gene: TRBV6-4; J gene: TRBJ1-2; CDR3 protein: ASSATLYPNYGYT
V gene: TRBV7-3; J gene: TRBJ2-3; CDR3 protein: ASSADWATDTQY
V gene: TRBV11-2; J gene: TRBJ2-7; CDR3 protein: ASSPMRGLYEQY
V gene: TRBV30; J gene: TRBJ2-1; CDR3 protein: AWSLAGTPQNEQF
V gene: TRBV30; J gene: TRBJ1-2; CDR3 protein: AWSGGHGAGDGYT
V gene: TRBV7-2; J gene: TRBJ2-3; CDR3 protein: ASSLSTRADTQY
V gene: TRBV10-3; J gene: TRBJ1-1; CDR3 protein: AISNSDRFLDTEAF
V gene: TRBV6-5; J gene: TRBJ1-3; CDR3 protein: ASSYADSSGNTIY
V gene: TRBV6-5; J gene: TRBJ1-4; CDR3 protein: ASTRQGGYEKLF
V gene: TRBV4-1; J gene: TRBJ2-3; CDR3 protein: ASSQDRVSELRDTQY
V gene: TRBV10-3; J gene: TRBJ2-5; CDR3 protein: AIRETGATQY
V gene: TRBV7-8; J gene: TRBJ1-4; CDR3 protein: ASAQGAPGEKLF
V gene: TRBV5-6; J gene: TRBJ1-6; CDR3 protein: ASSPLAASPDSPLH
V gene: TRBV5-1; J gene: TRBJ1-4; CDR3 protein: ASSLDVVGEKLF
V gene: TRBV30; J gene: TRBJ1-3; CDR3 protein: AWAGTGRNTIY
V gene: TRBV6-5; J gene: TRBJ2-6; CDR3 protein: ASTGGDGANVLT
V gene: TRBV14; J gene: TRBJ2-6; CDR3 protein: ASSQEPGGPRAGANVLT
V gene: TRBV15; J gene: TRBJ1-6; CDR3 protein: ATSKDRLGNSPLH
V gene: TRBV5-4; J gene: TRBJ1-1; CDR3 protein: ASSIRDRGFYTEAF
V gene: TRBV2; J gene: TRBJ1-4; CDR3 protein: ASSVQGYREKLF
V gene: TRBV3-1/TRBV3-2; J gene: TRBJ2-5; CDR3 protein: ASSQNGVIHRGQY
V gene: TRBV7-2; J gene: TRBJ2-5; CDR3 protein: ASSLAPYETQY
V gene: TRBV7-9; J gene: TRBJ1-1; CDR3 protein: ASSIGQVGEAF